Sequencing of this TCR beta chain was carried out in a study of identical twins' blood T cells. This clonotype was picked up many times. A single record per CDR3 protein comes from TCRdb applying MiXCR to the 5' RACE reads. The data show 400,000 or so distinct CDR3 sequences, roughly 27% seen once. CDR1 is SEHNR and CDR2 is FQNEAQ in the germline V gene (reference sequence). V was pared by 5 bases and J by 8 bases, with 7 bases between. This CDR3 comprises 11 residues. The chain carries TRBV7-9 and TRBJ2-1; no firm D call. This TCR came from a woman between 18 and 50 years old in good health. Sequenced input: PBMCs. The CDR3 region is CASSLIYEQFF. The DNA of the CDR3 is TGTGCCAGCAGCCTTATCTATGAGCAGTTCTTC.